This T cell receptor (beta chain) was found in a study of cytomegalovirus exposure and HLA in healthy donors. Study outcomes and limitations: A missense variant in DCLRE1C was later tied to TCR beta V- and J-gene trimming. Segments of the TCR beta V type were, in most cases, productive about 87% or about 30% of the time in an earlier analysis.

60 Vbeta and 13 Jbeta primers were used in PCR. In the original analysis: Among the unique TCR beta chains that a later analysis counted, around 72 million in all, about 12 million were shared. Sequenced by immunoSEQ multiplex PCR; TCRdb stores in-frame clones only, minus some. That table furnishes V, J and clone size, whereas the DNA furnished D and trimming. The sample includes 110,000 to 150,000 clones, roughly 70% seen only once; the top ten take 2.1%. The germline V gene encodes CDR1 KGHSH and CDR2 LQKENI. The length of the CDR3 is 14 residues. Between the trimmed V and J ends, which lost 6 bases and 2 bases, there was a span of 13 bases. For this clone: Its matching antigen is unknown.

The sequence was obtained from a woman in her sixties or seventies in good health and CMV-seropositive. This chain connects TRBV18 to TRBJ1-2, with D hard to call. The specimen was PBMCs. CDR3 in amino acids: CASSEATENYGYTF. The DNA of the CDR3 is TGTGCCAGCTCTGAGGCCACCGAAAACTATGGCTACACCTTC.